The sequence of this TCR beta chain was determined in a study of cytomegalovirus exposure and HLA in healthy donors. Background on the study: Falling in the Caucasian-associated ancestry cluster were about 82% of approximately 400 genotyped donors. Findings and limits, study-wide: A list of 150 or so TCR beta chains associated with cytomegalovirus was given. Later analysis suggested links between common viral pathogens and several top significant clusters. Within an earlier analysis, most TCR beta V segments proved productive either about 90% or about 30% of the time.

The junction had 3 bases not matched to a gene; V was cut back by 5 bases and J by 0 bases. Germline V gives CDR1 SGHTA, CDR2 FQGTGA. CDR3 length: 15 amino acids. Details on this clone: The antigen is not known.

With 60 Vbeta and 13 Jbeta primers, the PCR was carried out. Some clones are missing from TCRdb's copy, which holds only in-frame ones; the method was immunoSEQ multiplex PCR. Of under 200,000 clones in the sample, 65% to 85% were seen once. The source of this sequence is a woman aged 45-65 years in good health and CMV-seropositive. Specimen: PBMCs. The chain joins TRBV7-3 to TRBJ2-3; 9 bases fit TRBD2. CDR3 bases: TGTGCCAGCAGCCCAACTAGCGGGAGCACAGATACGCAGTATTTT. This encodes CASSPTSGSTDTQYF.